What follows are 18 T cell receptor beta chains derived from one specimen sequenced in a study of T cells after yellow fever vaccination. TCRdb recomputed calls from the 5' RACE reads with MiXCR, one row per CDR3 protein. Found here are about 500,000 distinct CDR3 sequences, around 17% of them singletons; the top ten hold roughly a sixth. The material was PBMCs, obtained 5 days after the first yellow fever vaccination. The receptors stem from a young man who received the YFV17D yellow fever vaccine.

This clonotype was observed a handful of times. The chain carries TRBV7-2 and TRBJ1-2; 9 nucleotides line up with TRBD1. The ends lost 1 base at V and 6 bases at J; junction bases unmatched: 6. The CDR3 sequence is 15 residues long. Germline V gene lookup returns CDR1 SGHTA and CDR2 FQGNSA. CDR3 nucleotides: TGTGCCAGCAGCTTAGGTTGGGACAGGGATAATGGCTACACCTTC. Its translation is CASSLGWDRDNGYTF.

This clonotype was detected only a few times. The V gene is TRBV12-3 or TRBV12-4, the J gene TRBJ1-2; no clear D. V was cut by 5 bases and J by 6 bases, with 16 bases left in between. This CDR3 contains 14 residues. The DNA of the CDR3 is TGTGCCAGCAGTCTCCGGGTCGGGATGAATGGCTACACCTTC. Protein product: CASSLRVGMNGYTF.

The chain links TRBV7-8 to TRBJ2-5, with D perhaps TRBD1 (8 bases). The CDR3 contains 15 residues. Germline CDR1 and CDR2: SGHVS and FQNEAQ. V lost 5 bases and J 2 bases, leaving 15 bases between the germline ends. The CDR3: CASSLGQGGQETQYF. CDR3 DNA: TGTGCCAGCAGCCTCGGACAGGGAGGGCAAGAGACCCAGTACTTC.

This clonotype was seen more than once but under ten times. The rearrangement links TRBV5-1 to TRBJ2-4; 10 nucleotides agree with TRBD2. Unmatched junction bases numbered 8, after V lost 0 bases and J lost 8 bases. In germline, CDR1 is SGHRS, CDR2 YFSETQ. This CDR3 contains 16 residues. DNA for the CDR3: TGCGCCAGCAGCTTGGGTAAGCTAGCGGGGGAGGACATTCAGTACTTC. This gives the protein CASSLGKLAGEDIQYF. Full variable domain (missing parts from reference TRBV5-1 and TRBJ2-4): KAGVTQTPRYLIKTRGQQVTLSCSPISGHRSVSWYQQTPGQGLQFLFEYFSETQRNKGNFPGRFSGRQFSNSRSEMNVSTLELGDSALYLCASSLGKLAGEDIQYFGAGTRLSVL.

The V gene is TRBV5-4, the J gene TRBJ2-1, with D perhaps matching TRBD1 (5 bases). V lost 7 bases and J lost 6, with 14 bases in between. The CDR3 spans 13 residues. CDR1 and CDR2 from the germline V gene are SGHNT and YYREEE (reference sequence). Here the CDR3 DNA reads TGTGCCAGCTCAAGACAGACGGCCAATGAGCAGTTCTTC. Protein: CASSRQTANEQFF.

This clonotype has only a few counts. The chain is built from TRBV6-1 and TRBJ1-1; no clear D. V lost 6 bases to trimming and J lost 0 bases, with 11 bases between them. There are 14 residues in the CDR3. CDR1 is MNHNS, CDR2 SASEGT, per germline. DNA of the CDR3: TGTGCCAGCAGGACCACAAACCTGAACACTGAAGCTTTCTTT. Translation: CASRTTNLNTEAFF.

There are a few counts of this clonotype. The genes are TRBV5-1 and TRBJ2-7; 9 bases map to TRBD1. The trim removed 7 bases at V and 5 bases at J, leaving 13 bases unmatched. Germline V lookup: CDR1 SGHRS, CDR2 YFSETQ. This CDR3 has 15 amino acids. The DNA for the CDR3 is TGCGCCAGCGGGGGACCGGGACAGGGATCCCACGAGCAGTACTTC. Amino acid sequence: CASGGPGQGSHEQYF.

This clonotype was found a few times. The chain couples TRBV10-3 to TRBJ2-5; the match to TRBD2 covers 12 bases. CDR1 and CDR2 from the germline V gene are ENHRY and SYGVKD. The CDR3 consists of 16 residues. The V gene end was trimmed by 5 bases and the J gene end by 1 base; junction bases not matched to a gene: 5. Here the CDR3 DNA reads TGTGCCATCAGTACCGGACTAGCGGGGCCCCAAGAGACCCAGTACTTC. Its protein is CAISTGLAGPQETQYF.

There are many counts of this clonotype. CDR3 nucleotides: TGTGCCAGCAGCTTAGCGGAGGGCCAGGATTTCGTC. Its translation is CASSLAEGQDFV. The chain combines TRBV7-9 with TRBJ2-7, with a possible D match to TRBD2 (6 bases). Germline assignment: CDR1 SEHNR and CDR2 FQNEAQ (reference sequence). This CDR3 spans 12 amino acids.

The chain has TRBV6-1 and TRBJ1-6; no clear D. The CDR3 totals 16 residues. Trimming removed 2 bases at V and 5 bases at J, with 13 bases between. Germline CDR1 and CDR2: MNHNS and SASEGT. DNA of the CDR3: TGTGCCAGCAGTGAACCTCCCCGGGGAGATAATTCACCCCTCCACTTT. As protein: CASSEPPRGDNSPLHF.

CDR3 nucleotides: TGTGCCAGCAGCTTTGACCCGAGACAGGGGGGGCAAGAGACCCAGTACTTC. Translation gives CASSFDPRQGGQETQYF. The chain employs TRBV7-8 and TRBJ2-5, with TRBD1 identical over 9 bases. The CDR3 loop spans 17 amino acids. Germline trimming cut 3 bases from V and 2 bases from J; bases unmatched to any gene: 10. The germline V gene has CDR1 SGHVS and CDR2 FQNEAQ.

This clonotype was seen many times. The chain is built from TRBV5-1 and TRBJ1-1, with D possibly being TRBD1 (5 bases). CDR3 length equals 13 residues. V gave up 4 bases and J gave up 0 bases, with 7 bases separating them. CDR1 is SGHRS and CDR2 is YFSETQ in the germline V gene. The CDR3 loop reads CASSTTVNTEAFF. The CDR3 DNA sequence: TGCGCCAGCAGCACGACAGTGAACACTGAAGCTTTCTTT.

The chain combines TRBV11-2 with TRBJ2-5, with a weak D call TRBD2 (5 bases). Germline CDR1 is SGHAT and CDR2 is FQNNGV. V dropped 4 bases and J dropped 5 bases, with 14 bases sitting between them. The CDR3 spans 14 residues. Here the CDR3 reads CASSSGGGLETQYF. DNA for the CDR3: TGTGCCAGCAGCTCAGGAGGAGGTTTGGAGACCCAGTACTTC.

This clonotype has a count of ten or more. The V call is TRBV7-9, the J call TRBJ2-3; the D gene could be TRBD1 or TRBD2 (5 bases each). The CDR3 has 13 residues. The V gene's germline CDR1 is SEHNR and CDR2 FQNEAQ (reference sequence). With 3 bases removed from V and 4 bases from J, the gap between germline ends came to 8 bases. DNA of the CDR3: TGTGCCAGCAGCTTTGTGGGGGCAGATACGCAGTATTTT. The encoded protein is CASSFVGADTQYF. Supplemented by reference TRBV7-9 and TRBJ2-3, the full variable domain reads DTGVSQNPRHKITKRGQNVTFRCDPISEHNRLYWYRQTLGQGPEFLTYFQNEAQLEKSRLLSDRFSAERPKGSFSTLEIQRTEQGDSAMYLCASSFVGADTQYFGPGTRLTVL.

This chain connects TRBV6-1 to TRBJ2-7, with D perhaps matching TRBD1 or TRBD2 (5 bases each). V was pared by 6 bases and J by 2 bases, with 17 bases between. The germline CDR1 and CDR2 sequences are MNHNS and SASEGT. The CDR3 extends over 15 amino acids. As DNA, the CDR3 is TGTGCCAGCAGCCGACCCGGGGCAGGACCCTACGAGCAGTACTTC. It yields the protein CASSRPGAGPYEQYF.

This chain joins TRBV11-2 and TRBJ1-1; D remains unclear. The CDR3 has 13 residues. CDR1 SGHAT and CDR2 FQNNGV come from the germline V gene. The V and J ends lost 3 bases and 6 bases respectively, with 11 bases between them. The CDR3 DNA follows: TGTGCCAGCAGCTTTGGGTCGTGGGCTGAAGCTTTCTTT. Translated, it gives CASSFGSWAEAFF.

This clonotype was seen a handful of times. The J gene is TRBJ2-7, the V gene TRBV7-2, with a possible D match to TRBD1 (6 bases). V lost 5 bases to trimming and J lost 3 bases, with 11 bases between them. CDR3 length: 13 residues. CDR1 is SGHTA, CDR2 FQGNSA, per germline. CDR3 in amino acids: CASSIQQGYEQYV. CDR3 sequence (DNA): TGTGCCAGCAGCATACAACAGGGCTACGAGCAGTACGTC.

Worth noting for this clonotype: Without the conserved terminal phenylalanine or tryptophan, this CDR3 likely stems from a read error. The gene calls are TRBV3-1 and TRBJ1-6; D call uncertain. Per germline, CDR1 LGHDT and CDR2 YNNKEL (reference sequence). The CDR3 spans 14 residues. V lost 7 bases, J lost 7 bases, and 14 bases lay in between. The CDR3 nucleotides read TGTGCCAGCAATCGCGGTCAGTCAAATTCACCCCTCCACTTA. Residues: CASNRGQSNSPLHL.